These 18 T cell receptor beta chains were all obtained from the same sample, sequenced in a study of breast tumors, draining lymph nodes, adjacent tissues. TCRdb re-called the multiplex PCR reads with MiXCR, one entry per CDR3 protein. Of 15,000 to 20,000 distinct CDR3 sequences in the sample, roughly 63% are singletons; the top ten hold approximately 20%. The material sequenced was tumor-adjacent breast tissue. All receptors come from a female donor with breast cancer. Some clones in this sample may be carry-over from other donors' samples.

The chain joins TRBV15 to TRBJ1-4, with D maybe TRBD1 (5 bases). Germline V CDR1 and CDR2: LNHNV, YYDKDF (reference sequence). This CDR3 contains 15 residues. Trimming cost V 0 bases and J 7 bases, with 12 bases left between them. CDR3 in amino acids: CATSRDRGPSEKLFF. In DNA form, the CDR3 reads TGTGCCACCAGCAGAGATCGGGGCCCTAGTGAAAAACTGTTTTTT.

This chain uses TRBV2 with TRBJ2-7; 14 nucleotides line up with TRBD2. CDR1 and CDR2 (germline): SNHLY, FYNNEI. The CDR3 contains 14 residues. V lost 6 bases, J lost 3 bases, and 1 base stayed unmatched. DNA of the CDR3: TGTGCCAGCAGGGGGACTAGCGGGGGCTACGAGCAGTACTTC. Encoded protein: CASRGTSGGYEQYF.

The chain links TRBV2 to TRBJ1-2, with 7 positions matching TRBD1. The length of the CDR3 is 13 residues. The V and J ends lost 6 bases and 6 bases, in that order; junction bases with no gene match: 7. CDR1 SNHLY and CDR2 FYNNEI come from the germline V gene. The CDR3 nucleotides read TGTGCCAGCAGCCCGACAGGGAGTGATGGCTACACCTTC. It yields the protein CASSPTGSDGYTF.

V usage is TRBV19 and J usage is TRBJ1-2; D possibly corresponds to TRBD1 (5 bases). CDR1 is LNHDA, CDR2 SQIVND, per germline (reference sequence). This CDR3 has 13 amino acids. The V and J ends lost 5 bases and 4 bases respectively, with 11 bases between them. The chain's CDR3 is CASSPPGVYGYTF. Written as DNA, the CDR3 is TGTGCCAGTAGTCCCCCGGGGGTCTATGGCTACACCTTC.

V gene TRBV19 combines with J gene TRBJ2-5, with TRBD2 matching over 7 bases. The CDR3 consists of 15 residues. Looked up from germline, CDR1 is LNHDA and CDR2 is SQIVND (reference sequence). With V trimmed by 1 base and J by 4 bases, 6 bases remained unmatched. The CDR3 DNA sequence: TGTGCCAGTAGTATAGGTCCGGGAGGAAGAGAGACCCAGTACTTC. Translation: CASSIGPGGRETQYF.

This clonotype appeared once. V is TRBV7-2 and J is TRBJ1-2; the D gene is possibly TRBD1 (6 bases). Germline V gives CDR1 SGHTA, CDR2 FQGNSA. The CDR3 is made up of 14 amino acids. V dropped 5 bases and J dropped 3 bases, with 13 bases sitting between them. The CDR3 nucleotides read TGTGCCAGCAGCACTTACAGGGTTGACTATGGCTACACCTTC. Its protein is CASSTYRVDYGYTF. The whole variable domain, remainder taken from reference TRBV7-2 and TRBJ1-2, is GAGVSQSPSNKVTEKGKDVELRCDPISGHTALYWYRQSLGQGLEFLIYFQGNSAPDKSGLPSDRFSAERTGGSVSTLTIQRTQQEDSAVYLCASSTYRVDYGYTFGSGTRLTVV.

The V and J genes are TRBV7-6 and TRBJ2-5; D is unclear. V lost 1 base, J lost 5 bases, and 8 bases lay in between. The CDR3 extends over 13 amino acids. From germline, CDR1 is SGHVS and CDR2 FNYEAQ. The CDR3 here is CASSLGNVETQYF. The CDR3 DNA reads TGTGCCAGCAGCTTAGGAAATGTTGAGACCCAGTACTTC.

V and J are TRBV12-3 or TRBV12-4 and TRBJ2-5, with a weak D call TRBD1 (5 bases). This CDR3 spans 13 amino acids. The ends were cut back, 3 bases at V and 7 bases at J, with 12 bases in the middle. The CDR3 DNA reads as TGTGCCAGCAGTTTCGACAGTTGGGGGACCCAGTACTTC. It yields the protein CASSFDSWGTQYF.

This chain joins TRBV5-8 and TRBJ1-1; the match to TRBD1 covers 7 bases. Germline CDR1 SGHTS, CDR2 YDEGEE. The junction had 12 bases not matched to a gene; V was cut back by 4 bases and J by 0 bases. CDR3 size: 17 residues. CDR3 in amino acids: CASSLPTGRCVNTEAFF. In DNA form, the CDR3 reads TGTGCCAGCAGCCTGCCGACAGGGCGTTGTGTGAACACTGAAGCTTTCTTT.

By sample share, this clonotype is medium-sized. The chain employs TRBV9 and TRBJ2-3; no clear D. Trimming took 0 bases from V and 4 from J, leaving 6 bases between them. CDR3 length equals 13 residues. Germline V CDR1 and CDR2: SGDLS, YYNGEE. The CDR3, as DNA: TGTGCCAGCAGCGTAGCTGTTCCAGATACGCAGTATTTT. Its translation is CASSVAVPDTQYF.

The rearrangement uses TRBV5-5 and TRBJ2-7; 11 positions match TRBD2. Germline lookup yields CDR1 SGHKS and CDR2 YYEKEE (reference sequence). The CDR3 loop spans 16 amino acids. Trimming removed 7 bases from V and 5 bases from J; junction bases left unmatched: 14. The CDR3 region is CASAYLTSGSFHEQYF. The CDR3 DNA is TGTGCCAGCGCTTATTTAACTAGCGGGAGTTTCCACGAGCAGTACTTC.

This clonotype has a single count. V and J are TRBV7-9 and TRBJ2-5, with D perhaps TRBD2 (6 bases). V was pared by 4 bases and J by 0 bases, with 12 bases between. CDR1 and CDR2 from the germline V gene are SEHNR and FQNEAQ (reference sequence). There are 15 residues in the CDR3. CDR3 in DNA: TGTGCCAGCAGCTCACAAGGGGAGGACCAAGAGACCCAGTACTTC. Translating gives CASSSQGEDQETQYF.

This chain links TRBV7-2 with TRBJ1-6; D is undetermined. Germline V CDR1 and CDR2: SGHTA, FQGNSA. V was pared by 2 bases and J by 8 bases, with 7 bases between. There are 13 residues in the CDR3. In DNA, the CDR3 is TGTGCCAGCAGCTTATCTGGGGATTCACCCCTCCACTTT. Translating gives CASSLSGDSPLHF. The whole variable domain, filled in from reference TRBV7-2 and TRBJ1-6, reads GAGVSQSPSNKVTEKGKDVELRCDPISGHTALYWYRQSLGQGLEFLIYFQGNSAPDKSGLPSDRFSAERTGGSVSTLTIQRTQQEDSAVYLCASSLSGDSPLHFGNGTRLTVT.

V and J are TRBV29-1 and TRBJ2-1, with a weak D call TRBD2 (6 bases). V lost 6 bases and J lost 5, with 26 bases in between. This CDR3 is 17 amino acids long. Germline-derived CDR1 and CDR2 are SQVTM and ANQGSEA. The CDR3 sequence: CSVDSRGTPPRNNEQFF. In DNA form, the CDR3 reads TGCAGCGTCGACTCCCGGGGGACCCCTCCTAGGAACAATGAGCAGTTCTTC.

This clonotype is medium-sized (0.01 to 0.1%) in the sample. This chain links TRBV4-3 with TRBJ1-2; D may be TRBD1 (6 bases). Germline V gene lookup returns CDR1 LGHNA and CDR2 YSLEER. The V gene lost 0 bases and the J gene lost 7 bases, with 21 bases spanning the gap. The CDR3 spans 17 residues. The CDR3 DNA reads TGCGCCAGCAGCCAAGATTGGGGAGGGGGGGGGCTTGGTGGCTACACCTTC. It is translated as CASSQDWGGGGLGGYTF.

V usage is TRBV15 and J usage is TRBJ2-7; 9 nucleotides match TRBD1. The CDR3 is 14 residues long. In germline, CDR1 is LNHNV, CDR2 YYDKDF (reference sequence). V lost 5 bases, J lost 1 base, and 3 bases stayed unmatched. The DNA of the CDR3 is TGTGCCACCAGCTTTGGGACAGGGTCCTACGAGCAGTACTTC. This encodes CATSFGTGSYEQYF.

The J gene is TRBJ2-3, the V gene TRBV12-3 or TRBV12-4, with TRBD1 matching 9 bases. V shed 6 bases, J shed 4 bases, and the junction held 2 bases outside the gene matches. The CDR3 is 13 amino acids. The CDR3 protein is CASRGQGSDTQYF. The CDR3 DNA is TGTGCCAGCAGGGGACAGGGATCAGATACGCAGTATTTT.

The chain recombines TRBV7-2 with TRBJ2-5, with a tentative D call TRBD1 (5 bases). V was trimmed by 4 bases and J by 4 bases, leaving 13 bases between them. There are 14 residues in the CDR3. Germline values: CDR1 SGHTA, CDR2 FQGNSA. The CDR3 here is CASSSRGIGETQYF. The CDR3 nucleotides read TGTGCCAGCAGCTCAAGGGGTATTGGAGAGACCCAGTACTTC.